These 12 T cell receptor beta chains were sequenced from one sample in a study of T cell responses to AZD1222 COVID-19 vaccine. Using immunoSEQ multiplex PCR, the repertoire was profiled, and TCRdb retains in-frame clones only, with some absent. The sample has about 120,000 clones; roughly 89% are singletons. The source material was peripheral blood, sampled on day 0 of MenACWY control vaccination. These receptors were collected from an adult in good health.

This chain connects TRBV6-5 to TRBJ1-5, with D maybe TRBD1 (5 bases). This CDR3 has 13 residues. Trimming left V 6 bases short and J 6 bases short, with 12 bases between. The germline CDR1 and CDR2 sequences are MNHEY and SVGAGI. As DNA, the CDR3 is TGTGCCAGCAGGGAGGGGACTGGTCAGCCCCAGCATTTT. Translated, it gives CASREGTGQPQHF.

This sequence joins TRBV27 and TRBJ2-7; D is ambiguous. Trimming left V 5 bases short and J 0 bases short, with 11 bases between. Germline V lookup: CDR1 MNHEY, CDR2 SMNVEV (reference sequence). The CDR3 loop spans 14 amino acids. In nucleotides, the CDR3 is TGTGCCAGCAGTCACACCTCCAGCTCCTACGAGCAGTACTTC. This encodes CASSHTSSSYEQYF.

DNA for the CDR3: TGTGCCAGCAGTCCCCCGGGACAGGCCTCACCCCTCCACTTT. Protein sequence: CASSPPGQASPLHF. The chain carries TRBV6-5 and TRBJ1-6, with TRBD1 matching 8 bases. V dropped 5 bases and J dropped 10; count of bases not matched to a gene: 7. The CDR3 is made up of 14 amino acids. Per the germline V gene, CDR1 is MNHEY and CDR2 is SVGAGI.

The chain links TRBV3-1 (or the pseudogene TRBV3-2) to TRBJ2-2; tentative D call: TRBD1 (6 bases). The CDR3 is 15 amino acids. V dropped 4 bases and J dropped 6 bases, with 15 bases sitting between them. Germline CDR1 and CDR2: LGHDT and YNNKEL (reference sequence). DNA of the CDR3: TGTGCCAGCAGCCCGGCGAACAGGGCCTCCGGGGAGCTGTTTTTT. Protein: CASSPANRASGELFF.

The chain links TRBV5-1 to TRBJ1-2; TRBD1 matches at 7 bases. CDR3 length: 13 residues. Germline CDR1 SGHRS, CDR2 YFSETQ. V was pared by 4 bases and J by 5 bases, with 5 bases of the junction left unmatched. DNA for the CDR3: TGCGCCAGCAGCCCAGGGACAGAGTATGGCTACACCTTC. Protein: CASSPGTEYGYTF.

V usage is TRBV4-2 and J usage is TRBJ1-3; D possibly corresponds to TRBD1 (5 bases). Trimming removed 2 bases at V and 0 bases at J, with 11 bases between. This CDR3 contains 16 residues. Germline CDR1 is LGHNA and CDR2 is YNFKEQ. The CDR3: CASSQSTASSGNTIYF. The CDR3 DNA reads TGTGCCAGCAGCCAATCGACAGCGAGCTCTGGAAACACCATATATTTT.

The rearrangement uses TRBV30 and TRBJ1-1; maybe TRBD1 (5 bases). Per the germline V gene, CDR1 is GTSNPN and CDR2 is SVGIG (reference sequence). The CDR3 contains 11 residues. V dropped 3 bases and J dropped 6 bases, with 8 bases sitting between them. The CDR3, as DNA: TGTGCCTGGAGCAGGGCGGCTGAAGCTTTCTTT. It codes for CAWSRAAEAFF.

This rearrangement joins TRBV6-6 to TRBJ2-3; D call uncertain. Germline lookup yields CDR1 MNHNY and CDR2 SVGAGI (reference sequence). The ends were cut back, 5 bases at V and 2 bases at J, with 5 bases in the middle. This CDR3 comprises 12 residues. The CDR3 nucleotides read TGTGCCAGCAGTCCCACCACAGATACGCAGTATTTT. It specifies CASSPTTDTQYF.

The J gene is TRBJ2-1, the V gene TRBV5-1; D is tentatively TRBD1 or TRBD2 (5 bases each). Germline V CDR1 and CDR2: SGHRS, YFSETQ. This CDR3 region has 17 residues. Trimming took 4 bases from V and 6 from J, leaving 23 bases between them. CDR3 sequence reads: CASSRVGSGAVGNEQFF. The CDR3 nucleotides are TGCGCCAGCAGCCGGGTGGGCTCCGGGGCGGTGGGCAATGAGCAGTTCTTC. Full variable domain (rest looked up from reference TRBV5-1 and TRBJ2-1): KAGVTQTPRYLIKTRGQQVTLSCSPISGHRSVSWYQQTPGQGLQFLFEYFSETQRNKGNFPGRFSGRQFSNSRSEMNVSTLELGDSALYLCASSRVGSGAVGNEQFFGPGTRLTVL.

The chain joins TRBV7-9 to TRBJ2-2; 9 bases map to TRBD2. Germline loops: CDR1 SEHNR, CDR2 FQNEAQ (reference sequence). V was pared by 5 bases and J by 1 base, with 14 bases of the junction left unmatched. The CDR3 spans 19 residues. The CDR3, as DNA: TGTGCCAGCAGCCAACCGGGACTAGCCTTAGGGGGGAACACCGGGGAGCTGTTTTTT. Translating it yields CASSQPGLALGGNTGELFF.

The rearrangement uses TRBV28 and TRBJ1-2, with 11 nucleotides matching TRBD1. Looked up from germline, CDR1 is MDHEN and CDR2 is SYDVKM. V gave up 7 bases and J gave up 4 bases; unmatched junction bases: 5. This CDR3 region has 14 residues. The CDR3: CASTEGTGGYGYTF. The CDR3 DNA sequence: TGTGCCAGCACCGAAGGGACAGGGGGCTATGGCTACACCTTC.

Only one count was recorded for this clone. The rearrangement uses TRBV5-1 and TRBJ2-1; no clear D gene. Germline assignment: CDR1 SGHRS and CDR2 YFSETQ. Trimming cost V 4 bases and J 7 bases, with 18 bases left between them. There are 15 residues in the CDR3. CDR3 DNA: TGCGCCAGCAGCGTAGGTCCCTCGGATGGGAATGAGCAGTTCTTC. Protein: CASSVGPSDGNEQFF.